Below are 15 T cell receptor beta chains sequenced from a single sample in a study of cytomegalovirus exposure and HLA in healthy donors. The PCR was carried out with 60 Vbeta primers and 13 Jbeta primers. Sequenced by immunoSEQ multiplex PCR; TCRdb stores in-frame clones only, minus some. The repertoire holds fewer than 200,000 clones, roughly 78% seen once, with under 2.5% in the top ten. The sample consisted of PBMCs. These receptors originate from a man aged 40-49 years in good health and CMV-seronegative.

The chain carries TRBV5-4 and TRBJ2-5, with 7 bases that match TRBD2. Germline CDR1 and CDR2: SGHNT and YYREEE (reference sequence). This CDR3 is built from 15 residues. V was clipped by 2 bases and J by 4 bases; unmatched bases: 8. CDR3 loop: CASSFWGGSRETQYF. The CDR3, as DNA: TGTGCCAGCAGCTTCTGGGGCGGGAGCCGAGAGACCCAGTACTTC.

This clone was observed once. The CDR3 loop is CASSAGGGNTGELFF. DNA of the CDR3: TGTGCCAGTAGTGCCGGGGGAGGGAACACCGGGGAGCTGTTTTTT. The rearrangement links TRBV19 to TRBJ2-2; TRBD2 is a possible D gene (6 bases). The CDR3 is 15 residues long. Germline CDR1 LNHDA, CDR2 SQIVND (reference sequence). V was pared by 5 bases and J by 1 base, with 11 bases between.

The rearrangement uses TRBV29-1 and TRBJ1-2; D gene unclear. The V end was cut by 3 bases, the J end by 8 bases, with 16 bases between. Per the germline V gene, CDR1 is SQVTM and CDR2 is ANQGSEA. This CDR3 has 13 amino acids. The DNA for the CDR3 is TGCAGCGTTGAGCCGGCAGGTCTCAAAGGCTACACCTTC. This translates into CSVEPAGLKGYTF.

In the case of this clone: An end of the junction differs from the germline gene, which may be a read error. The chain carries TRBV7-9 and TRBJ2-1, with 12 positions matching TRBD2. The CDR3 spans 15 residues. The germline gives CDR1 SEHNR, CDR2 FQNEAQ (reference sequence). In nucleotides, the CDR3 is TGTTCCAGCAGCTTACCCCTAGCGGGAGGGGGCGGGCAGTTCTTC. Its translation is CSSSLPLAGGGGQFF.

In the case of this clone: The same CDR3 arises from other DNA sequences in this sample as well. The CDR3 nucleotides read TGTGCCATCAGGTCCGGGACGGGAGAGGAGACCCAGTACTTC. This sequence encodes CAIRSGTGEETQYF. This rearrangement joins TRBV10-3 to TRBJ2-5, with D perhaps TRBD2 (6 bases). This CDR3 spans 14 amino acids. Germline CDR1 ENHRY, CDR2 SYGVKD. Trimming left V 6 bases short and J 5 bases short, with 16 bases between.

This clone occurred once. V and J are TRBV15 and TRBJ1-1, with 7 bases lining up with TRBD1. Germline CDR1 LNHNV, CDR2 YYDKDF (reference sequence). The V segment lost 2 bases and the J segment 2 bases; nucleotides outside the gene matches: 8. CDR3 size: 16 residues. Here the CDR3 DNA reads TGTGCCACCAGCAGAATTAGGGACAGAGTAAACACTGAAGCTTTCTTT. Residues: CATSRIRDRVNTEAFF.

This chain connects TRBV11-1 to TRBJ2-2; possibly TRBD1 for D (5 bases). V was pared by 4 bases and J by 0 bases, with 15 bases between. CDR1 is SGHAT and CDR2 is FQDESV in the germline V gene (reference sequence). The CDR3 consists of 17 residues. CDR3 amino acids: CASSSPWGEPNTGELFF. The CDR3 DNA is TGTGCCAGCAGCTCTCCATGGGGCGAACCGAACACCGGGGAGCTGTTTTTT.

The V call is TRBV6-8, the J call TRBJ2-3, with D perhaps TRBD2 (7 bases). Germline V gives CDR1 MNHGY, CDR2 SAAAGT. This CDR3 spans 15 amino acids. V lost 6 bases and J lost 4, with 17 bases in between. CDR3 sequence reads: CASSLGGGSSDTQYF. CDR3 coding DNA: TGTGCCAGCAGCTTAGGGGGAGGGAGTTCAGATACGCAGTATTTT.

The CDR3 nucleotides are TGTGCCAGCAGCGCTACCCCGGTCCGTTTATACGAGCAGTACTTC. It codes for CASSATPVRLYEQYF. The gene calls are TRBV2 and TRBJ2-7, with D unresolved. The CDR3 has 15 residues. Germline assignment: CDR1 SNHLY and CDR2 FYNNEI. V lost 6 bases and J lost 4, with 19 bases in between.

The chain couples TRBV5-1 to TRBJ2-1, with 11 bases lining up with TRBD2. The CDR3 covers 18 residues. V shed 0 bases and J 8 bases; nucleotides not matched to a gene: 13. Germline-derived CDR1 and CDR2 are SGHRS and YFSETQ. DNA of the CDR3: TGCGCCAGCAGCTTGGCGCGACTAGCGGGGCCCCTGGGGGATGAGCAGTTCTTC. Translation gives CASSLARLAGPLGDEQFF.

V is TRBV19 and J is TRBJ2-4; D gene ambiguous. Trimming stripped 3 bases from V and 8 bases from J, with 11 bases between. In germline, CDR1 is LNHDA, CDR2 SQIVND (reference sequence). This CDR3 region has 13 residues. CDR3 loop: CASSINSNHIQYF. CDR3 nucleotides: TGTGCCAGTAGTATTAACTCCAACCACATTCAGTACTTC.

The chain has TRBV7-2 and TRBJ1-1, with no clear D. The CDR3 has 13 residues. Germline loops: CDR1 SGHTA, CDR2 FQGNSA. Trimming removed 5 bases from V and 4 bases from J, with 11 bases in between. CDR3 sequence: CASSLPALTEAFF. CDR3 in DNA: TGTGCCAGCAGCCTCCCCGCACTCACTGAAGCTTTCTTT.

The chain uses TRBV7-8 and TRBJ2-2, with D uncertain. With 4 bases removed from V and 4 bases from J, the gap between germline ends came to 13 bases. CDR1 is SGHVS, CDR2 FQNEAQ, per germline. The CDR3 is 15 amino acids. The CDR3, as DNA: TGTGCCAGCAGCTCATACGCGACTTCCACCGGGGAGCTGTTTTTT. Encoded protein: CASSSYATSTGELFF.

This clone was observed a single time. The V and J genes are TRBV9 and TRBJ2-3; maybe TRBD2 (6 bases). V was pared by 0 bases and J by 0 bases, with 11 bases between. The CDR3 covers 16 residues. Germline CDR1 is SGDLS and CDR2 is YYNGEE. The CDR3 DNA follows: TGTGCCAGCAGCGTAGTTAGCGGAACTAGCACAGATACGCAGTATTTT. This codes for CASSVVSGTSTDTQYF.

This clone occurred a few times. The CDR3: CASSPKTGGLDSGYTF. The DNA for the CDR3 is TGTGCCAGCTCACCCAAGACAGGGGGCTTGGACTCTGGCTACACCTTC. J is TRBJ1-2 and V is TRBV18; 10 nucleotides agree with TRBD1. The CDR3 contains 16 residues. V dropped 3 bases and J dropped 7; count of bases not matched to a gene: 11. The V gene's germline CDR1 is KGHSH and CDR2 LQKENI.